The 2 T cell receptor beta chains listed next were all sequenced from one sample in a study of a mutant IDH1 vaccine in newly diagnosed glioma. Time point in this sample: week 35, safety follow-up. In every dose of vaccine, 300 ug of mutant IDH1 20-mer peptide was given alongside topical imiquimod. Using immunoSEQ multiplex PCR, the repertoire was profiled, and TCRdb retains in-frame clones only, with some absent. Of tens of thousands of clones listed, roughly 85% were seen once; the top ten hold roughly 6.6%. Their target antigens are unknown. This specimen consisted of PBMCs, obtained from a glioma patient whose treatment included an IDH1 peptide vaccine. These receptors were taken from a woman aged 18-29 years with glioma.

The chain joins TRBV19 to TRBJ2-2, with D possibly being TRBD1 or TRBD2 (5 bases each). CDR3 length equals 16 residues. The V gene's germline CDR1 is LNHDA and CDR2 SQIVND (reference sequence). Trimming took off 5 bases at V and 2 bases at J, with 15 bases between the two ends. CDR3 sequence: CASSPGPSPNTGELFF. Written as DNA, the CDR3 is TGTGCCAGTAGTCCGGGACCTTCTCCTAACACCGGGGAGCTGTTTTTT.

The V gene is TRBV5-1, the J gene TRBJ2-5, with D unresolved. The CDR3 length is 14 residues. Trimming took off 2 bases at V and 2 bases at J, with 10 bases between the two ends. Germline lookup yields CDR1 SGHRS and CDR2 YFSETQ. CDR3 amino acids: CASSFSPQQETQYF. The DNA of the CDR3 is TGCGCCAGCAGCTTTTCGCCCCAACAAGAGACCCAGTACTTC.